The entry below describes one TCR beta chain. The CDR3 length is 16 residues. Germline V lookup: CDR1 SGHRS, CDR2 YFSETQ. V lost 0 bases, J lost 1 base, and 4 bases stayed unmatched. As processed by the authors: Nucleated cell counts were estimated from reference gene primer amplification. Method: immunoSEQ multiplex PCR; TCRdb's copy keeps in-frame clones and lacks some. The DNA was the basis for D and trimming; V, J and clone size are from that table. The sample yields some 510,000 clones, roughly 88% seen once. This sample is part of a study of blood T cell repertoires in COVID-19. The TCR was taken from a middle-aged woman who had recovered from COVID-19. Sample: PBMCs or T cells enriched from blood (not recorded which). This chain uses TRBV5-1 with TRBJ2-4; 7 positions match TRBD1. The CDR3 is CASSLGQGIAKNIQYF. CDR3 DNA: TGCGCCAGCAGCTTGGGACAGGGTATCGCCAAAAACATTCAGTACTTC.